This T cell receptor beta chain comes out of a study of OX40 agonist ivuxolimab in advanced cancers. Study context: Head and neck, renal cell, melanoma or hepatocellular carcinoma were the cancers that dose-escalation patients had.

The protocol was immunoSEQ multiplex PCR, while the TCRdb copy is restricted to in-frame clones and leaves out a portion. The top ten clones hold around 3.4% of a sample with 41,000 or so clones, around 87% of them seen once. The CDR3 is 13 residues long. The V end was cut by 2 bases, the J end by 6 bases, with 8 bases between. Germline CDR1 is SEHNR and CDR2 is FQNEAQ (reference sequence). The chain combines TRBV7-9 with TRBJ1-3; no reliable D call. The sequencing used CD4+ or CD8+ T cells sorted from blood, collected in a trial of the OX40 agonist ivuxolimab. This clonotype originated in an adult with an advanced solid tumor such as melanoma, head and neck, liver or kidney cancer. This CDR3 reads CASSLSLANTIYF. In DNA, the CDR3 is TGTGCCAGCAGCTTATCCTTGGCAAACACCATATATTTT.